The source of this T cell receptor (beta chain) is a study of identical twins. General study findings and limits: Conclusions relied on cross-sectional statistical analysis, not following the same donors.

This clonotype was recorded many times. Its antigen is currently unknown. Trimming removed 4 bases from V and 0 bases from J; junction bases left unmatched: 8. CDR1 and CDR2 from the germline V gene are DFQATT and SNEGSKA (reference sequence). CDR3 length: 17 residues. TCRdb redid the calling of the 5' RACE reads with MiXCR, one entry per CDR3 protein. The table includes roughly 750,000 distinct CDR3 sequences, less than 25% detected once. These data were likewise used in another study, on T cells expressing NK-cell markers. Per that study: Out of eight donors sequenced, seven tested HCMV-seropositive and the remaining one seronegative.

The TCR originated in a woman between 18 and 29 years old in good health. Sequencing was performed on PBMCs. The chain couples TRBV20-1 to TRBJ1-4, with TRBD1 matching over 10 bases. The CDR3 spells CSAKRDRGSATNEKLFF. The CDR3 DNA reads TGCAGTGCTAAACGGGACAGGGGTTCTGCAACTAATGAAAAACTGTTTTTT.